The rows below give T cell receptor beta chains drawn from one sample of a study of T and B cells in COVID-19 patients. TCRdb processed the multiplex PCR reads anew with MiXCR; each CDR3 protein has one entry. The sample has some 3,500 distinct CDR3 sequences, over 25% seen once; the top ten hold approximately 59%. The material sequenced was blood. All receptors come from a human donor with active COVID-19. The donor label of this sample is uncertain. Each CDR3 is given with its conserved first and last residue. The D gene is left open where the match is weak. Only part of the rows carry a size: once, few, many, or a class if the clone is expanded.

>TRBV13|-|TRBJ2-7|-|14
CASSFRTESYEQYF
TGTGCCAGCAGCTTCCGGACAGAAAGCTACGAGCAGTACTTC
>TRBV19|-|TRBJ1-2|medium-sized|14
CASSSDSTNYGYTF
TGTGCCAGTAGTTCGGACAGTACGAACTATGGCTACACCTTC
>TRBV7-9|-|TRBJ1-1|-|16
CASSRHLGEVRTEAFF
TGTGCCAGCAGCCGCCACCTTGGAGAGGTTCGGACTGAAGCTTTCTTT
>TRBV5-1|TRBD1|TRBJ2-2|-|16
CASSLDGTGRTGELFF
TGCGCCAGCAGCTTGGATGGGACAGGGCGGACCGGGGAGCTGTTTTTT
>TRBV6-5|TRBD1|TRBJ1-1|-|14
CASRYTGAHTEAFF
TGTGCCAGCAGGTACACAGGGGCTCACACTGAAGCTTTCTTT
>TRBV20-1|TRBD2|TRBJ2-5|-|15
CSVRTSGGEIETQYF
TGCAGTGTTCGGACTAGCGGGGGCGAAATAGAGACCCAGTACTTC
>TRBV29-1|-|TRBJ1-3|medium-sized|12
CSVPGAGNTIYF
TGCAGCGTCCCCGGGGCTGGAAACACCATATATTTT
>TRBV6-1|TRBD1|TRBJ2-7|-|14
CASSAWTGAYEQYF
TGTGCCAGCAGTGCTTGGACAGGGGCCTACGAGCAGTACTTC
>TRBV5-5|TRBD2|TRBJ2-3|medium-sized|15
CASSILLGGTDTQYF
TGTGCCAGCAGCATCCTACTGGGGGGGACAGATACGCAGTATTTT
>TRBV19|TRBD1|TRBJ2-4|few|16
CASSIEQGVAKNIQYF
TGTGCCAGTAGTATCGAACAGGGGGTAGCCAAAAACATTCAGTACTTC
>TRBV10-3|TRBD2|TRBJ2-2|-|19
CASSEAGTIYAANTGELFF
TGTGCCAGCAGTGAAGCTGGGACTATATACGCTGCGAACACCGGGGAGCTGTTTTTT
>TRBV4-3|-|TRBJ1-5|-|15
CASSQDWHHNQPQHF
TGCGCCAGCAGCCAAGATTGGCACCACAATCAGCCCCAGCATTTT
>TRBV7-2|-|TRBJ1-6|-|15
CASSLVPQRNSPLHF
TGTGCCAGCAGCTTAGTCCCGCAGAGGAATTCACCCCTCCACTTT